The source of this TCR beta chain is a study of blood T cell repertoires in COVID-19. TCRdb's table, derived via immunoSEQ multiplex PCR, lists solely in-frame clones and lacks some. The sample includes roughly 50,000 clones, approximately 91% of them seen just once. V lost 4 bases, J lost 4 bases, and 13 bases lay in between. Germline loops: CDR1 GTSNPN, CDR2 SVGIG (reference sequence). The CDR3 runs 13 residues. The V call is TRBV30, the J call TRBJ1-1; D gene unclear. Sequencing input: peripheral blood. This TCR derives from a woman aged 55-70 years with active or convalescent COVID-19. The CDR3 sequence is CAWTRGPGTEAFF. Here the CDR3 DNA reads TGTGCCTGGACGCGCGGGCCCGGCACTGAAGCTTTCTTT.